Sequencing of this T cell receptor (beta chain) was carried out in a study of blood T cells in healthy people across ages (dated by TCRdb to the mid-2010s). About the investigation overall: Template switching captured roughly one uniquely barcoded TCR beta cDNA molecule per two T cells in model experiments. To avoid experimental bias, donors of different ages were randomly spread across the sequencing lanes. The study measured age-related changes in TCR beta repertoire diversity using deep sequencing normalized with unique cDNA molecular identifiers. The donors were split into four age groups: young (average around 15 years), middle-aged (39), aged (approximately 60) and long-lived (over 75). The study analyzed two additional independent replicas of 1 million unique cDNA reads from the same blood draw for two donors, one aged 18 to 30 and one aged 80 or older.

About this clonotype itself: There is no known antigen for this receptor. No per-base quality is available; no much larger clone lies one base away.

Libraries were built with 5' RACE. Data came from an Illumina HiSeq 2500. A second PCR of roughly 6 to 12 cycles was run with a J-beta primer mix and a sample-barcoded 5' primer. A unique molecular identifier was introduced onto each TCR beta cDNA molecule by a template-switch 5' adaptor carrying 12 random nucleotides. Each sample yielded at least 2.5 million CDR3-containing paired-end reads. First-strand cDNA synthesis was performed from all RNA using the Mint cDNA synthesis kit, with priming by a TRBC-specific oligonucleotide. Following uracil-DNA glycosylase treatment, all cDNA underwent a first 18-cycle PCR with the universal primers M1SS and BC2_uni_R. As for the authors' bioinformatics: Each sample was normalized by randomly selecting 1 million high-quality reads, each carrying a distinct molecular identifier. Instead of being binned into consensus sequences, reads that shared molecular identifiers were thrown out. MiTCR, with a Q25 quality threshold and the strictest error-elimination algorithm, was used for CDR3 identification, clonotype clustering and error correction. A nonparametric unseen species model with Euler transformation was used to estimate a lower bound on total TCR beta diversity. TCRdb redid the processing of the public reads, applying fastp at Q25 and MiXCR, and retained in-frame beta chains. Records with the same CDR3 protein are collapsed into one entry carrying the most frequent genes and DNA. V and J calls and clone size were set by TCRdb, not the authors. The table for this sample lists roughly 860,000 distinct CDR3 sequences; approximately 59% of them were counted only once. Around a quarter of the sample is in the top ten clones.

Study-wide findings and limitations: Total diversity estimates from one million sequenced T cells were considered lower bounds and underestimates. As age increased, observed TCR beta diversity per million T cells dropped in a roughly linear way, and a significant reduction was already evident by age about 40. Observed TCR beta diversity correlated strongly with the percentage of naive T cells measured by flow cytometry. Since profiling was done on bulk unsorted PBMCs, naive and antigen-experienced compartments could not be conclusively compared. Because the CMV infection status of the donors was unknown, age-related changes in expanded clonotypes may potentially have been confounded. Compared with the aged group, more naive CD4+ T cells, fewer expanded clones and increased TCR diversity were shown by the long-lived group, suggesting age selection.

The donors were some 39 Caucasian individuals from Russia, aged 6 to 90 years, who were systemically healthy. Each donor gave ten milliliters of peripheral blood, collected into EDTA-treated Vacutainer tubes. Ficoll-Paque density-gradient centrifugation was used to isolate PBMCs, with at least 7 million obtained per sample. Trizol reagent was used to extract total RNA from the PBMCs, yielding at least 5 micrograms per sample. For every donor, an aliquot of PBMCs went through flow cytometry to measure the percentages of naive CD45RAhigh/CD27high T cells. Sequenced material: blood. The TCR sequence derives from a young man in good health.

The DNA sequence is given as TGTGCCAGCAGTGTCAGGGCTACCCAGGGATCCTACGAGCAGTACTTC. Its translation reads: CASSVRATQGSYEQYF. Rearrangement joined TRBV6-1 to TRBJ2-7, and TRBD1 may be the D gene, going by 5 matching bases. From its cysteine to its phenylalanine, the CDR3 spans 16 amino acids. Only the CDR3 region is kept as DNA, spanning 48 bases read in frame from base 1. Looking up the germline V gene yields CDR1 MNHNS and CDR2 SASEGT. V loses 4 bases, J loses 1 base, and the germline ends lie 17 bases apart.